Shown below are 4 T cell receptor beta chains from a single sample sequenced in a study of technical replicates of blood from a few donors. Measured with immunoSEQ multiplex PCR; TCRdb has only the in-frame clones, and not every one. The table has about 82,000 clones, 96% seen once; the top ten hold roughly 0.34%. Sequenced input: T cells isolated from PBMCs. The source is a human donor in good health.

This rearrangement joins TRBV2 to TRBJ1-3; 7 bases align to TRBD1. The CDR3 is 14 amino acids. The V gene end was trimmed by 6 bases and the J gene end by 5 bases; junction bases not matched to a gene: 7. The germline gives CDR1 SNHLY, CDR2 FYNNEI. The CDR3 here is CASRDDRERNTIYF. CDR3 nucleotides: TGTGCCAGCAGGGACGACAGGGAACGAAACACCATATATTTT.

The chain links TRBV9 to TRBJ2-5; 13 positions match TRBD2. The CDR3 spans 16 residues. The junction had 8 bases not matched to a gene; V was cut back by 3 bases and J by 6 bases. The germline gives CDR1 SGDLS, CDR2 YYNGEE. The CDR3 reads CASSAWTSGSMKTQYF. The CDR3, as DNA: TGTGCCAGCAGCGCCTGGACTAGCGGGAGTATGAAGACCCAGTACTTC. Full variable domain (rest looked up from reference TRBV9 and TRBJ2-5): DSGVTQTPKHLITATGQRVTLRCSPRSGDLSVYWYQQSLDQGLQFLIQYYNGEERAKGNILERFSAQQFPDLHSELNLSSLELGDSALYFCASSAWTSGSMKTQYFGPGTRLLVL.

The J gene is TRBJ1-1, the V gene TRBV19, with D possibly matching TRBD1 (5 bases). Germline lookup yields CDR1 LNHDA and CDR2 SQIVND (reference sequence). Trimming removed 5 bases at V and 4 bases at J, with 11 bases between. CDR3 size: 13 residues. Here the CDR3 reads CASSQGLGTEAFF. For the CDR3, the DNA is TGTGCCAGTAGTCAGGGATTGGGCACTGAAGCTTTCTTT.

Here the CDR3 reads CASSFHGDRGREQYF. CDR3 nucleotide sequence: TGTGCCAGCAGCTTCCATGGAGACCGGGGGAGGGAGCAGTACTTC. This chain uses TRBV11-2 with TRBJ2-7, with a weak D call TRBD2 (6 bases). The CDR3 runs to 15 residues. The germline gives CDR1 SGHAT, CDR2 FQNNGV. Trimming cost V 3 bases and J 7 bases, with 19 bases left between them.